The 22 T cell receptor beta chains in this list originate from one sample, sequenced in a study of persistence of HIV-infected CD4 T cells. The antigens these receptors bind are not known. The immunoSEQ assay was version 4, run in survey mode. Libraries were prepared by immunoSEQ multiplex PCR; TCRdb keeps only in-frame clonotypes and omits some of them. Found here are about 37,000 clones, 80% of them singletons; the top ten hold around 1.5%. Cells were stimulated with CMV-infected fibroblast lysates at roughly 9.1 ug/mL. CD40L/CD69 double-negative CD45RO-high memory CD4+ T cells were collected. Sequenced here: CD4+ T cells sorted from PBMCs after approximately 19-hour stimulation, sampled from a patient who received antiretroviral therapy. The receptors shown here come from an adult man with HIV who was CMV-seropositive.

The V gene is TRBV28, the J gene TRBJ1-3, with D maybe TRBD1 (5 bases). V lost 3 bases and J lost 3, with 9 bases in between. The CDR3 has 14 amino acids. Germline V gene lookup returns CDR1 MDHEN and CDR2 SYDVKM. The CDR3 nucleotides read TGTGCCAGCAGTTTTTTGAGGGGTGGAAACACCATATATTTT. This encodes CASSFLRGGNTIYF.

The V gene is TRBV7-8, the J gene TRBJ2-7; D perhaps matches TRBD1 (6 bases). Germline V CDR1 and CDR2: SGHVS, FQNEAQ. V shed 5 bases and J shed 7 bases, with 9 bases lying between them. The CDR3 consists of 11 residues. The CDR3 loop reads CASSRQGEQYF. CDR3 nucleotides: TGTGCCAGCAGCCGGCAGGGGGAGCAGTACTTC. Using reference TRBV7-8 and TRBJ2-7 for the parts outside the CDR3, the full variable domain is GAGVSQSPRYKVAKRGQDVALRCDPISGHVSLFWYQQALGQGPEFLTYFQNEAQLDKSGLPSDRFFAERPEGSVSTLKIQRTQQEDSAVYLCASSRQGEQYFGPGTRLTVT.

The V and J genes are TRBV5-1 and TRBJ2-1; either TRBD1 or TRBD2 may fit D (5 bases each). V lost 0 bases and J lost 8, with 21 bases in between. The CDR3 sequence is 17 residues long. Germline loops: CDR1 SGHRS, CDR2 YFSETQ. The CDR3 loop reads CASSLAPRGAAVYEQFF. DNA of the CDR3: TGCGCCAGCAGCTTGGCTCCTCGGGGCGCCGCGGTCTATGAGCAGTTCTTC.

The count of this clone is one. The chain joins TRBV5-8 to TRBJ1-5; weak D call: TRBD1 (5 bases). Germline CDR1 is SGHTS and CDR2 is YDEGEE. The CDR3 runs to 12 residues. V lost 7 bases to trimming and J lost 4 bases, with 9 bases between them. CDR3: CASWGGNQPQHF. CDR3 DNA sequence: TGTGCCAGCTGGGGGGGGAATCAGCCCCAGCATTTT.

This clone was seen a few times. The chain has TRBV21-1 and TRBJ2-1; no check of the table's D call, TRBD1, against the DNA was made. TRBV21-1 is a listed pseudogene. There are 18 residues in the CDR3. The CDR3 here is CASSKRSLRDRGLDEQFF. DNA of the CDR3: TGTGCCAGCAGCAAAAGGTCCCTCAGGGACAGGGGGCTGGATGAGCAGTTCTTC.

This clone was detected only a few times. The rearrangement links TRBV7-9 to TRBJ2-7, with a tentative D call TRBD2 (6 bases). Trimming cost V 1 base and J 0 bases, with 19 bases left between them. CDR1 is SEHNR, CDR2 FQNEAQ, per germline (reference sequence). The CDR3 has 18 residues. This chain's CDR3 is CASSLVGTGGGFSYEQYF. The CDR3 nucleotides read TGTGCCAGCAGCTTAGTAGGTACTGGGGGAGGATTCTCCTACGAGCAGTACTTC.

The gene calls are TRBV28 and TRBJ2-2; D tentatively reads TRBD1 or TRBD2 (7 bases each). The CDR3 spans 15 residues. Germline loops: CDR1 MDHEN, CDR2 SYDVKM. With 7 bases removed from V and 3 bases from J, the gap between germline ends came to 15 bases. CDR3 residues: CASTSQGGHTGELFF. In DNA form, the CDR3 reads TGTGCCAGCACCTCCCAGGGGGGGCACACCGGGGAGCTGTTTTTT.

V and J are TRBV6-2 or TRBV6-3 and TRBJ1-2, with D possibly TRBD1 on 5 matching bases. Germline V CDR1 and CDR2: MNHEY, SVGEGT. V lost 2 bases to trimming and J lost 8 bases, with 15 bases between them. CDR3 length: 14 amino acids. For the CDR3, the DNA is TGTGCCAGCAGTTACAGGGGCAGGGAGTACGGCTACACCTTC. Amino acid sequence: CASSYRGREYGYTF.

The chain combines TRBV5-1 with TRBJ2-1; no firm D call. V lost 7 bases to trimming and J lost 0 bases, with 20 bases between them. In germline, CDR1 is SGHRS, CDR2 YFSETQ. The CDR3 has 17 residues. The CDR3 DNA follows: TGCGCCAGCCAAAAGGGTCAGACGAGTAGCTCCTACAATGAGCAGTTCTTC. The encoded protein is CASQKGQTSSSYNEQFF.

The chain is built from TRBV9 and TRBJ2-2; 11 nucleotides agree with TRBD2. V was pared by 0 bases and J by 1 base, with 5 bases of the junction left unmatched. In germline, CDR1 is SGDLS, CDR2 YYNGEE. CDR3 length: 18 amino acids. The CDR3 DNA follows: TGTGCCAGCAGCGTAGAAGGAACTAGCGGGGGGAACACCGGGGAGCTGTTTTTT. Its protein is CASSVEGTSGGNTGELFF.

J is TRBJ1-2 and V is TRBV5-4, with D perhaps TRBD1 (5 bases). CDR1 and CDR2 from the germline V gene are SGHNT and YYREEE (reference sequence). CDR3 length equals 15 residues. V was shortened by 4 bases and J by 8 bases, with 21 bases between the two germline ends. This CDR3 reads CASSPTLGEPGGYTF. CDR3 DNA: TGTGCCAGCAGCCCGACCCTGGGGGAGCCGGGGGGCTACACCTTC. Variable domain in full (rest from reference TRBV5-4 and TRBJ1-2): ETGVTQSPTHLIKTRGQQVTLRCSSQSGHNTVSWYQQALGQGPQFIFQYYREEENGRGNFPPRFSGLQFPNYSSELNVNALELDDSALYLCASSPTLGEPGGYTFGSGTRLTVV.

The CDR3 coding sequence is TGTGCCAGCAGCCAACTTGGGGCAGGCGGAGAGACCCAGTACTTC. It codes for CASSQLGAGGETQYF. This rearrangement joins TRBV3-1 (or the pseudogene TRBV3-2) to TRBJ2-5, with D possibly TRBD1 on 5 matching bases. The V and J ends lost 2 bases and 4 bases respectively, with 14 bases between them. The CDR3 length is 15 residues. In germline, CDR1 is LGHDT, CDR2 YNNKEL (reference sequence).

The chain is built from TRBV24-1 and TRBJ2-7; 7 bases align to TRBD1. Germline V gene data show CDR1 as KGHDR and CDR2 as SFDVKD. This CDR3 is 15 amino acids long. The V segment lost 10 bases and the J segment 4 bases; nucleotides outside the gene matches: 15. The CDR3 nucleotides read TGTGCCACTCACAGACAGGGACAGTTGATATACGAGCAGTACTTC. This sequence encodes CATHRQGQLIYEQYF.

J is TRBJ2-7 and V is TRBV30; 9 nucleotides align to TRBD1. Trimming removed 0 bases from V and 5 bases from J; junction bases left unmatched: 5. The length of the CDR3 is 14 residues. Germline V lookup: CDR1 GTSNPN, CDR2 SVGIG (reference sequence). In nucleotides, the CDR3 is TGTGCCTGGAGTGTTGGACAGGGGACGAACGAGCAGTACTTC. Protein sequence: CAWSVGQGTNEQYF.

The chain uses TRBV19 and TRBJ2-7; D perhaps matches TRBD1 (5 bases). Trimming left V 3 bases short and J 4 bases short, with 10 bases between. The CDR3 has 13 amino acids. The V gene's germline CDR1 is LNHDA and CDR2 SQIVND (reference sequence). This CDR3 reads CASSMSPGYEQYF. In DNA, the CDR3 is TGTGCCAGTAGTATGAGTCCAGGGTACGAGCAGTACTTC.

The V gene is TRBV6-6, the J gene TRBJ1-2; TRBD1 matches at 8 bases. The CDR3 runs to 17 residues. J was trimmed by 2 bases and V by 5 bases; bases with no gene match: 13. CDR1 and CDR2 from the germline V gene are MNHNY and SVGAGI (reference sequence). The CDR3 spells CASSRSTPRTGNYGYTF. In DNA form, the CDR3 reads TGTGCCAGCAGTCGAAGCACTCCTAGGACAGGGAACTATGGCTACACCTTC.

V usage is TRBV9 and J usage is TRBJ1-5, with D uncertain. The CDR3 sequence is 13 residues long. Trimming pared 7 bases from V and 7 bases from J, leaving 15 bases between. Germline CDR1 reads SGDLS; CDR2 reads YYNGEE. CDR3 region: CASSFTDGQPQHF. The CDR3 DNA reads TGTGCCAGCTCCTTTACTGATGGGCAGCCCCAGCATTTT.

This chain joins TRBV14 and TRBJ2-7; 7 bases match TRBD1. The CDR3 totals 14 residues. Trimming cost V 4 bases and J 3 bases; bases outside gene matches: 6. Germline loops: CDR1 SGHDN, CDR2 FVKESK. CDR3 DNA sequence: TGTGCCAGCAGCCCCGGGACAGTATTCTACGAGCAGTACTTC. Translated, it gives CASSPGTVFYEQYF.

The chain uses TRBV7-9 and TRBJ1-2; D may be TRBD1 (6 bases). Per germline, CDR1 SEHNR and CDR2 FQNEAQ (reference sequence). The CDR3 covers 14 residues. Trimming took 5 bases from V and 1 from J, leaving 11 bases between them. The CDR3 DNA is TGTGCCAGCAGCCGGACAGAAAGTAACTATGGCTACACCTTC. This sequence encodes CASSRTESNYGYTF.

The gene calls are TRBV9 and TRBJ1-3; D gene ambiguous. The CDR3 extends over 13 amino acids. The V end was cut by 3 bases, the J end by 4 bases, with 8 bases between. Germline CDR1 SGDLS, CDR2 YYNGEE. As DNA, the CDR3 is TGTGCCAGCAGCGCTGGAGCCGGAAACACCATATATTTT. Translated: CASSAGAGNTIYF.

The chain uses TRBV2 and TRBJ2-7; the D gene is possibly TRBD2 (5 bases). CDR1 and CDR2 (germline): SNHLY, FYNNEI. The CDR3 covers 11 residues. Trimming removed 9 bases from V and 5 bases from J, with 11 bases in between. As DNA, the CDR3 is TGTGCCAGTGGAGGACGGGACGAGCAGTACTTC. Translated: CASGGRDEQYF.

This clone was seen once. The CDR3 nucleotides read TGCGCCAGCAGCTTGGGAGGTGGATCCACCGCTCTTAACTATGGCTACACCTTC. It is translated as CASSLGGGSTALNYGYTF. V gene TRBV5-1 combines with J gene TRBJ1-2, with D uncertain. V was cut by 0 bases and J by 1 base, with 19 bases left in between. Germline lookup yields CDR1 SGHRS and CDR2 YFSETQ. The CDR3 length is 18 residues.